The 15 T cell receptor beta chains presented below share a single source sample, sequenced in a study of shared clonotypes between healthy human individuals. This table comes from immunoSEQ multiplex PCR, and its TCRdb copy is limited to in-frame clones, with some not included. The sample lists 850,000 to 1,200,000 clones; around 76% were seen once. The material sequenced was memory CD4+ T cells sorted from blood. The subset denotes: CD45RA-negative fraction. The receptors were gathered from a man aged 18-30 years in good health.

The chain combines TRBV7-9 with TRBJ2-3; no reliable D call. CDR3 length: 16 residues. Germline V lookup: CDR1 SEHNR, CDR2 FQNEAQ (reference sequence). V was cut by 0 bases and J by 0 bases, with 10 bases left in between. The CDR3 is CASSLARHPSTDTQYF. For the CDR3, the DNA is TGTGCCAGCAGCTTAGCTCGGCACCCAAGCACAGATACGCAGTATTTT.

This clone was seen a handful of times. The V and J genes are TRBV7-2 and TRBJ2-5; 7 bases line up with TRBD2. The CDR3 is made up of 13 amino acids. Germline V CDR1 and CDR2: SGHTA, FQGNSA. V lost 4 bases to trimming and J lost 5 bases; unmatched junction nucleotides: 4. CDR3 in amino acids: CASSSFSGETQYF. The CDR3 nucleotides read TGTGCCAGCAGCTCTTTTAGCGGGGAGACCCAGTACTTC.

The chain uses TRBV10-3 and TRBJ1-2, with 8 bases lining up with TRBD1. Germline V gives CDR1 ENHRY, CDR2 SYGVKD. The ends lost 3 bases at V and 4 bases at J; junction bases unmatched: 4. The CDR3 extends over 14 amino acids. The CDR3 loop reads CAISDRGPVYGYTF. The CDR3 region has the DNA TGTGCCATCAGTGACAGGGGGCCTGTCTATGGCTACACCTTC.

This chain connects TRBV6-5 to TRBJ1-3, with no clear D. The CDR3 covers 16 residues. The germline CDR1 and CDR2 sequences are MNHEY and SVGAGI. V lost 2 bases, J lost 4 bases, and 15 bases lay in between. CDR3 nucleotides: TGTGCCAGCAGTTACGAAGGCGGATCCGCAGGAAACACCATATATTTT. It codes for CASSYEGGSAGNTIYF.

This sequence joins TRBV28 and TRBJ1-5; 8 bases fit TRBD1. Germline V gene lookup returns CDR1 MDHEN and CDR2 SYDVKM. The junction had 8 bases not matched to a gene; V was cut back by 5 bases and J by 2 bases. CDR3 length equals 16 residues. The CDR3 bases are TGTGCCAGCAGTGCAAGGACAGGGAAGGGCAATCAGCCCCAGCATTTT. Translation gives CASSARTGKGNQPQHF. The variable domain in full, completed from reference TRBV28 and TRBJ1-5, reads DVKVTQSSRYLVKRTGEKVFLECVQDMDHENMFWYRQDPGLGLRLIYFSYDVKMKEKGDIPEGYSVSREKKERFSLILESASTNQTSMYLCASSARTGKGNQPQHFGDGTRLSIL.

This clone came up once. V usage is TRBV13 and J usage is TRBJ1-2, with D maybe TRBD1 (6 bases). The CDR3 has 18 amino acids. The V gene's germline CDR1 is PRHDT and CDR2 FYEKMQ (reference sequence). V was cut by 4 bases and J by 4 bases, with 25 bases left in between. This chain's CDR3 is CASSSQVPLRGAFYGYTF. The CDR3 DNA is TGTGCCAGCAGCTCCCAAGTCCCCCTCCGGGGGGCCTTCTATGGCTACACCTTC.

This clone was counted only a few times. The chain couples TRBV10-3 to TRBJ2-1; 9 bases map to TRBD2. This CDR3 has 15 amino acids. J lost 9 bases, V lost 7 bases, and 13 bases had no gene match. The V gene's germline CDR1 is ENHRY and CDR2 SYGVKD. The CDR3 region is CAITEAGGPGIEQFF. The CDR3 coding sequence is TGTGCCATCACAGAGGCGGGAGGGCCGGGGATTGAGCAGTTCTTC.

The V call is TRBV2, the J call TRBJ1-2; the D is unclear. The ends were cut back, 3 bases at V and 1 base at J, with 12 bases in the middle. This CDR3 contains 15 residues. Germline loops: CDR1 SNHLY, CDR2 FYNNEI. The CDR3 reads CASSDVSGLNYGYTF. In nucleotides, the CDR3 is TGTGCCAGCAGTGACGTTTCTGGACTTAACTATGGCTACACCTTC.

This chain connects TRBV6-6 to TRBJ1-2; tentatively, D is TRBD1 (5 bases). Per germline, CDR1 MNHNY and CDR2 SVGAGI (reference sequence). This CDR3 has 16 residues. The V and J ends lost 0 bases and 4 bases respectively, with 15 bases between them. The CDR3 region has the DNA TGTGCCAGCAGTTACTCGACATTGCCCGGGGGCTATGGCTACACCTTC. It specifies CASSYSTLPGGYGYTF.

The chain employs TRBV6-6 and TRBJ2-7; D remains ambiguous. Germline V gives CDR1 MNHNY, CDR2 SVGAGI (reference sequence). The CDR3 sequence is 14 residues long. Trimming took 2 bases from V and 6 from J, leaving 14 bases between them. The CDR3 here is CASSYTRGQFEQYF. CDR3 bases: TGTGCCAGCAGTTACACCCGAGGTCAGTTCGAGCAGTACTTC.

This chain joins TRBV7-9 and TRBJ2-2; no reliable D call. Germline assignment: CDR1 SEHNR and CDR2 FQNEAQ (reference sequence). This CDR3 is 15 amino acids long. V shed 1 base and J shed 4 bases, with 10 bases lying between them. This CDR3 reads CASSLDLRSTGELFF. CDR3 sequence (DNA): TGTGCCAGCAGCTTAGATTTGCGGAGCACCGGGGAGCTGTTTTTT.

V and J are TRBV6-6 and TRBJ2-7; D is ambiguous. This CDR3 has 14 amino acids. Germline CDR1 and CDR2: MNHNY and SVGAGI (reference sequence). The V end lost 6 bases, the J end lost 1 base, and 13 bases lay between the germline ends. CDR3 nucleotides: TGTGCCAGCAGCCCGTTGGGCGTATCCTACGAGCAGTACTTC. Translation: CASSPLGVSYEQYF.

A word on this clone: The sample has other DNA sequences that encode this CDR3 too. The V and J genes are TRBV27 and TRBJ2-5, with 15 bases that match TRBD2. Germline lookup yields CDR1 MNHEY and CDR2 SMNVEV (reference sequence). The CDR3 loop spans 16 amino acids. Losses at the gene ends were 3 bases for V and 5 bases for J; bases not matched to a gene: 4. CDR3 nucleotides: TGTGCCAGCAGTTTGGGACTAGCGGGAGGAGGGGAGACCCAGTACTTC. It translates to CASSLGLAGGGETQYF.

CDR3 coding DNA: TGTGCCACCAGCAGGACAGGGGGAACTGAAGCTTTCTTT. Protein sequence: CATSRTGGTEAFF. The chain has TRBV15 and TRBJ1-1, with TRBD1 identical over 9 bases. Germline trimming cut 3 bases from V and 5 bases from J; bases unmatched to any gene: 1. The CDR3 covers 13 residues. Germline CDR1 is LNHNV and CDR2 is YYDKDF (reference sequence). Variable domain in full (rest from reference TRBV15 and TRBJ1-1): DAMVIQNPRYQVTQFGKPVTLSCSQTLNHNVMYWYQQKSSQAPKLLFHYYDKDFNNEADTPDNFQSRRPNTSFCFLDIRSPGLGDTAMYLCATSRTGGTEAFFGQGTRLTVV.

This chain uses TRBV7-2 with TRBJ2-3; 10 bases line up with TRBD1. Germline V gene sequence: CDR1 SGHTA, CDR2 FQGNSA. CDR3 length: 16 residues. The V segment lost 5 bases and the J segment 8 bases; nucleotides outside the gene matches: 13. The CDR3 loop is CASSPPPGQGKGTQYF. The DNA of the CDR3 is TGTGCCAGCAGCCCCCCCCCGGGACAGGGGAAAGGTACGCAGTATTTT.